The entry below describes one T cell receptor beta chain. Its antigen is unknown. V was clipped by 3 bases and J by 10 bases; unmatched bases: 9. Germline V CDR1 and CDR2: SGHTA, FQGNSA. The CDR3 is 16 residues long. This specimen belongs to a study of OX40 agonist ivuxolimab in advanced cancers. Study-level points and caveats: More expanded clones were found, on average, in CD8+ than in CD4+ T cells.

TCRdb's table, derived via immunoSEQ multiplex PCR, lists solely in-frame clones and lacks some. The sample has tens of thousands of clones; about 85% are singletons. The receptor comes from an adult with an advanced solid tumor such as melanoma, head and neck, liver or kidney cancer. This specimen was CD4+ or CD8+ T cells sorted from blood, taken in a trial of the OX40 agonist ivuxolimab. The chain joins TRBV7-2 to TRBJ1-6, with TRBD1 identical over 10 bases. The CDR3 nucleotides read TGTGCCAGCAGCTTTGGGACAGGGGTGGGAGGATCACCCCTCCACTTT. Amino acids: CASSFGTGVGGSPLHF.